This TCR beta chain originates from a study of human thymus T cells. Findings of the study overall: An apparent bias in V and J gene usage was seen in thymic and blood repertoires.

The sample donors, healthy Finnish infants, were having corrective surgery for congenital heart defects. A roughly 0.45-1 mL peripheral blood aliquot was taken intraoperatively from four of eight donors. All available leukocytes, rather than a set cell count, yielded the blood DNA. This CDR3 comprises 14 residues. Germline V lookup: CDR1 SGHTA, CDR2 FQGNSA. The ends lost 5 bases at V and 6 bases at J; junction bases unmatched: 5. To note about this clone: Its antigen is undetermined.

The repertoire was sequenced with immunoSEQ multiplex PCR; TCRdb's copy has only in-frame clones and lacks some. Of tens of thousands of clones listed, nearly 95% were seen once; the top ten hold 6%. The receptor comes from a boy under three years old with a congenital heart defect but otherwise immunologically healthy. Sequencing was carried out using blood. The V gene is TRBV7-2, the J gene TRBJ1-5; 9 bases match TRBD1. As DNA, the CDR3 is TGTGCCAGCAGCGAAACAGGGGGCATTCAGCCCCAGCATTTT. It codes for CASSETGGIQPQHF.